The clone carrying this TCR beta chain has a count of ten or more. One junction end disagrees with the germline gene, perhaps due to a read error. Germline loops: CDR1 SSHAT, CDR2 FNYEAQ (reference sequence). The CDR3 is made up of 15 amino acids. A sample-barcoded 5' primer and a J-beta primer mix were used in a second PCR of about 7 to 11 cycles. Researchers report that a template-switch adaptor with 12 random nucleotides tagged each cDNA molecule. In TCRdb, the 5' RACE reads were re-called with MiXCR into one record per CDR3 protein. Here the sample spans about 700,000 distinct CDR3 sequences, approximately 30% being singletons. This sample is drawn from a study of blood T cells in healthy people across ages.

Specimen: blood. V and J are TRBV7-7 and TRBJ2-5; 14 nucleotides line up with TRBD2. The clonotype originates from a woman aged 80 or over in good health. The CDR3 sequence is CASSRLAGGRETQYF. DNA for the CDR3: TGTGCTAGCAGCCGACTAGCGGGGGGGCGAGAGACCCAGTACTTC.